These 22 T cell receptor beta chains came from one sample sequenced in a study of cytomegalovirus exposure and HLA in healthy donors. Use of 60 Vbeta and 13 Jbeta primers characterized the PCR. Repertoires were generated with immunoSEQ multiplex PCR, while TCRdb's copy carries only in-frame clones and drops some. The table includes 200,000 to 250,000 clones, about 80% detected once. The material sequenced was PBMCs. These receptors came from a young man in good health and CMV-seronegative.

This sequence joins TRBV27 and TRBJ2-3; TRBD1 aligns across 9 bases. V lost 6 bases to trimming and J lost 3 bases; unmatched junction nucleotides: 7. Looked up from germline, CDR1 is MNHEY and CDR2 is SMNVEV (reference sequence). The CDR3 is made up of 15 amino acids. CDR3 nucleotide sequence: TGTGCCAGCAGCCTAGGGGACAGGGTTACAGATACGCAGTATTTT. This encodes CASSLGDRVTDTQYF.

The genes are TRBV10-3 and TRBJ2-7; 9 nucleotides agree with TRBD1. Germline loops: CDR1 ENHRY, CDR2 SYGVKD. The CDR3 is 14 residues long. V shed 6 bases, J shed 2 bases, and the junction held 5 bases outside the gene matches. The CDR3 loop is CAISQTGGTYEQYF. The DNA for the CDR3 is TGTGCCATCAGCCAGACAGGGGGAACCTACGAGCAGTACTTC.

In nucleotides, the CDR3 is TGTGCCAGCAGTTTACCCAGCAGGGGGCTAAGGACCTACGAGCAGTACTTC. Its protein product is CASSLPSRGLRTYEQYF. The chain uses TRBV28 and TRBJ2-7; TRBD1 matches 8 bases. This CDR3 region has 17 residues. CDR1 and CDR2 (germline): MDHEN, SYDVKM. V lost 2 bases, J lost 2 bases, and 11 bases stayed unmatched.

This chain connects TRBV5-1 to TRBJ2-1; D ambiguous. CDR3 length: 11 amino acids. The germline V gene has CDR1 SGHRS and CDR2 YFSETQ. Trimming shortened V by 5 bases and J by 9 bases, and 9 bases separated the two germline ends. The chain's CDR3 is CASSFTGEQFF. DNA of the CDR3: TGCGCCAGCAGTTTTACTGGTGAGCAGTTCTTC.

This rearrangement joins TRBV7-8 to TRBJ2-3, with 11 bases lining up with TRBD1. CDR3 length: 17 residues. Looked up from germline, CDR1 is SGHVS and CDR2 is FQNEAQ. Unmatched junction bases numbered 10, after V lost 6 bases and J lost 2 bases. CDR3 nucleotides: TGTGCCAGCAGGTCACCGGGACAGGGGGTTACCACAGATACGCAGTATTTT. As protein: CASRSPGQGVTTDTQYF.

This clone appeared a single time. In DNA form, the CDR3 reads TGTGCCAGCAGTCGGGGGATCGGGAGACCCGAAGCTTTCTTT. Translated: CASSRGIGRPEAFF. The rearrangement links TRBV27 to TRBJ1-1; D is possibly TRBD1 (5 bases). The ends were cut back, 5 bases at V and 8 bases at J, with 18 bases in the middle. CDR1 is MNHEY and CDR2 is SMNVEV in the germline V gene (reference sequence). The CDR3 has 14 residues.

This chain uses TRBV9 with TRBJ2-1, with D unresolved. Deletions cut 3 bases from V and 4 bases from J, with 8 bases between. This CDR3 is 13 amino acids long. CDR1 and CDR2 (germline): SGDLS, YYNGEE. The CDR3 nucleotides read TGTGCCAGCAGCGGCCCACATTACAATGAGCAGTTCTTC. Amino acid sequence: CASSGPHYNEQFF.

The chain carries TRBV2 and TRBJ1-5, with 8 bases that match TRBD1. From germline, CDR1 is SNHLY and CDR2 FYNNEI. The length of the CDR3 is 14 residues. V dropped 3 bases and J dropped 2; count of bases not matched to a gene: 0. CDR3 sequence: CASSEGQGNQPQHF. The CDR3 DNA reads as TGTGCCAGCAGTGAGGGACAGGGCAATCAGCCCCAGCATTTT.

The table lists this clone with a count of one. The V call is TRBV28, the J call TRBJ1-2, with 7 bases aligning to TRBD1. Germline V gives CDR1 MDHEN, CDR2 SYDVKM. The CDR3 consists of 11 residues. After removal of 6 bases from V and 9 bases from J, the junction contained 4 bases not matched to a gene. CDR3 sequence: CASRRQGSYTF. CDR3 bases: TGTGCCAGCAGGCGACAGGGTAGCTACACCTTC.

This sequence joins TRBV10-1 and TRBJ1-2; no clear D gene. Per the germline V gene, CDR1 is WNHNN and CDR2 is SYGVQD (reference sequence). The CDR3 sequence is 13 residues long. V shed 6 bases and J shed 7 bases, with 15 bases lying between them. CDR3: CASSPGGRSGYTF. CDR3 DNA sequence: TGCGCCAGCAGCCCGGGTGGCCGGTCTGGCTACACCTTC.

The CDR3 nucleotides are TGTGCCAGCAGGCGAGAGGGGGGGCCCAATTCACCCCTCCACTTT. Translating it yields CASRREGGPNSPLHF. The rearrangement joins TRBV6-6 to TRBJ1-6, with TRBD1 as a possible D gene (6 bases). Germline V gives CDR1 MNHNY, CDR2 SVGAGI (reference sequence). This CDR3 comprises 15 residues. Trimming removed 6 bases from V and 7 bases from J, with 16 bases in between.

The chain combines TRBV5-4 with TRBJ2-3; TRBD2 aligns across 9 bases. J lost 6 bases, V lost 3 bases, and 11 bases had no gene match. The germline V gene has CDR1 SGHNT and CDR2 YYREEE (reference sequence). The CDR3 sequence is 16 residues long. The CDR3 reads CASSSLAGGPGDTQYF. DNA for the CDR3: TGTGCCAGCAGCTCCCTGGCGGGAGGGCCGGGGGATACGCAGTATTTT.

The chain uses TRBV27 and TRBJ2-1; D possibly corresponds to TRBD2 (5 bases). This CDR3 comprises 10 residues. Germline assignment: CDR1 MNHEY and CDR2 SMNVEV (reference sequence). V lost 10 bases to trimming and J lost 9 bases, with 10 bases between them. The CDR3 loop is CAIGRGEQFF. In nucleotides, the CDR3 is TGTGCCATAGGACGGGGTGAGCAGTTCTTC.

This clone appeared a single time. The chain has TRBV18 and TRBJ2-1, with TRBD2 matching 7 bases. Germline CDR1 is KGHSH and CDR2 is LQKENI. CDR3 length: 15 residues. Trimming took 6 bases from V and 5 from J; bases not matched to a gene: 10. The CDR3 DNA follows: TGTGCCAGCTCTCAAGATTCTAGCGGCCACAATGAGCAGTTCTTC. It is translated as CASSQDSSGHNEQFF.

The rearrangement uses TRBV2 and TRBJ2-7; tentative D call: TRBD1 (6 bases). The V and J ends lost 6 bases and 3 bases respectively, with 12 bases between them. The CDR3 loop spans 13 amino acids. CDR1 is SNHLY, CDR2 FYNNEI, per germline. CDR3 residues: CASRTDSIYEQYF. The CDR3 DNA reads TGTGCCAGCAGGACGGACAGCATCTACGAGCAGTACTTC. The full variable domain, completed using reference TRBV2 and TRBJ2-7, is EPEVTQTPSHQVTQMGQEVILRCVPISNHLYFYWYRQILGQKVEFLVSFYNNEISEKSEIFDDQFSVERPDGSNFTLKIRSTKLEDSAMYFCASRTDSIYEQYFGPGTRLTVT.

This clone appeared a few times. This chain links TRBV27 with TRBJ2-1; 7 bases are a match to TRBD2. The length of the CDR3 is 17 residues. The trim removed 2 bases at V and 7 bases at J, leaving 14 bases unmatched. The V gene's germline CDR1 is MNHEY and CDR2 SMNVEV (reference sequence). The CDR3 DNA reads TGTGCCAGCAGTTTAAGTGATCGTGCTAGCGGATTTAATGAGCAGTTCTTC. Translating gives CASSLSDRASGFNEQFF.

This clone came up a few times. The rearrangement uses TRBV6-5 and TRBJ2-1; D gene ambiguous. The length of the CDR3 is 14 residues. Deletions cut 0 bases from V and 4 bases from J, with 7 bases between. From germline, CDR1 is MNHEY and CDR2 SVGAGI. The CDR3 DNA sequence: TGTGCCAGCAGTTACTCGAACTCTTACAATGAGCAGTTCTTC. It encodes CASSYSNSYNEQFF.

This clone was seen a few times. The chain uses TRBV25-1 and TRBJ2-2, with D possibly TRBD2 on 6 matching bases. CDR3 length: 15 residues. Germline CDR1 and CDR2: MGHDK and SYGVNS. With 5 bases removed from V and 8 bases from J, the gap between germline ends came to 18 bases. The CDR3 here is CASSRGTSRGGELFF. The CDR3, as DNA: TGTGCCAGCAGTCGAGGGACTTCACGAGGTGGGGAGCTGTTTTTT.

The chain combines TRBV7-8 with TRBJ2-7; 15 bases are shared with TRBD2. CDR3 length: 17 amino acids. The V segment lost 4 bases and the J segment 3 bases; nucleotides outside the gene matches: 7. Germline CDR1 and CDR2: SGHVS and FQNEAQ. For the CDR3, the DNA is TGTGCCAGCAGCTCCGGGACTAGCGGGAGGAAGAGCTACGAGCAGTACTTC. Protein sequence: CASSSGTSGRKSYEQYF.

The chain joins TRBV6-5 to TRBJ1-5; D might be TRBD1 (6 bases). This CDR3 has 14 amino acids. The V end was cut by 6 bases, the J end by 4 bases, with 13 bases between. Germline V gene data show CDR1 as MNHEY and CDR2 as SVGAGI. The CDR3 is CASRQAGVNQPQHF. The CDR3 region has the DNA TGTGCCAGCAGGCAAGCAGGGGTAAATCAGCCCCAGCATTTT.

The V call is TRBV7-8, the J call TRBJ2-5; possibly TRBD2 for D (6 bases). The DNA matches TRBJ2-7 better at its end, which makes the J call doubtful. The CDR3 consists of 15 residues. Germline CDR1 reads SGHVS; CDR2 reads FQNEAQ. Here the CDR3 reads CASSLDEGGGREQYF. The CDR3 DNA is TGTGCCAGCAGCTTAGACGAGGGAGGAGGACGCGAGCAGTACTTC.

This clone was picked up one time. V is TRBV11-1 and J is TRBJ1-4; D is unresolved. Between the trimmed V and J ends, which lost 4 bases and 0 bases, there was a span of 3 bases. CDR1 is SGHAT, CDR2 FQDESV, per germline (reference sequence). CDR3 length equals 13 residues. The CDR3 nucleotides read TGTGCCAGCAGCTCTGCAACTAATGAAAAACTGTTTTTT. As protein: CASSSATNEKLFF.